This is a list of T cell receptor beta chains from one sample in a study of Graves' ophthalmopathy and Graves' hyperthyroidism. TCRdb reprocessed the multiplex PCR reads via MiXCR and lists one record per CDR3 protein. This table holds about 340,000 distinct CDR3 sequences, 15% to 20% found once. The sample consisted of peripheral blood. The receptors stem from an adult man with Graves' ophthalmopathy. The CDR3 runs from the conserved cysteine through the conserved F or W. The D gene is left open where the match is weak. Size is omitted from some rows. Given values are once, few, many or a class for expanded clones.

cdr3_nt,cdr3_aa,v_call,j_call,clone_size,d_call
TGTGCCTGGAGTCCGGGGAGCAATCAGCCCCAGCATTTT,CAWSPGSNQPQHF,TRBV30,TRBJ1-5,many,NA
TGCAGTGCTAGAGGAAACACGGGGGGGCTCTCTTCCGAGCAGTACTTC,CSARGNTGGLSSEQYF,TRBV20-1,TRBJ2-7,many,TRBD2
TGTGCCAGCAGTGTCGGACAGGATAGAGGCTATGGCTACACCTTC,CASSVGQDRGYGYTF,TRBV2,TRBJ1-2,many,TRBD1
TGTGCCAGCAGCCTGAGGGTAGCGGGACAGACCGGGGAGCTGTTTTTT,CASSLRVAGQTGELFF,TRBV2,TRBJ2-2,many,NA
TGTGCCAGCAGCTCGACGGGGGTGGTCGGGGAGCTGTTTTTT,CASSSTGVVGELFF,TRBV7-2,TRBJ2-2,many,NA
TGTGCCAGCAGCTTGGAGGGGACAGGGAAAGAGACCCAGTACTTC,CASSLEGTGKETQYF,TRBV5-6,TRBJ2-5,NA,TRBD1
TGTGCCAGCAGTGATCTAGGGCGACAGGCGGAGGTGGGAGGCTACACCTTC,CASSDLGRQAEVGGYTF,TRBV6-1,TRBJ1-2,many,NA
TGTGCCTGGAGAGGGAAAGGGCTAGCCAAAAACATTCAGTACTTC,CAWRGKGLAKNIQYF,TRBV30,TRBJ2-4,many,NA
TGTGCCAGTAGTATAGATCCCGGGACTAGCGGTAACCCCTACGAGCAGTACTTC,CASSIDPGTSGNPYEQYF,TRBV19,TRBJ2-7,many,TRBD2
TGCAGCGTTAAGACAGGGGAAAGCTCCTACGAGCAGTACTTC,CSVKTGESSYEQYF,TRBV29-1,TRBJ2-7,many,TRBD1
TGTGCCAGCAGCTTGGCTACAGGGGGTGTGGGCGACGAGCAGTACTTC,CASSLATGGVGDEQYF,TRBV11-1,TRBJ2-7,many,TRBD1
TGTGCCTGGAGTGAGGGGATAGGGCTAAGCTACACCTTC,CAWSEGIGLSYTF,TRBV30,TRBJ1-2,many,NA
TGTGCCAGCAGAAGGACACGGGACAGATCGACCTACGAGCAGTACTTC,CASRRTRDRSTYEQYF,TRBV6-2/TRBV6-3,TRBJ2-7,many,TRBD1
TGTGCCAGCAGGGACAGGGGAACCAGCAATCAGCCCCAGCATTTT,CASRDRGTSNQPQHF,TRBV2,TRBJ1-5,many,TRBD1
TGTGCCAGCAGTTTAATCCTCCGGGACGAGCAGTACTTC,CASSLILRDEQYF,TRBV12-3/TRBV12-4,TRBJ2-7,NA,NA
TGTGCCTGCAGTGAACTCGGGACTAGCGGGGGGGCCAAAAACATTCAGTACTTC,CACSELGTSGGAKNIQYF,TRBV6-1,TRBJ2-4,many,TRBD2
TGTGCCAGCAGTTCCGTCGAAGTGACAGAGGAAGAGACCCAGTACTTC,CASSSVEVTEEETQYF,TRBV6-2/TRBV6-3,TRBJ2-5,many,NA
TGTGCCATCAATGATCAGGGGGTTGCCGTGCCGTACTTC,CAINDQGVAVPYF,TRBV10-3,TRBJ2-7,many,TRBD1
TGTGCCAGCAGCTTCCATGACACCGGGGAGCTGTTTTTT,CASSFHDTGELFF,TRBV11-3,TRBJ2-2,many,NA
TGTGCCAGCAGCCCGCAGGGGGCCGGGGAGCTGTTTTTT,CASSPQGAGELFF,TRBV7-3,TRBJ2-2,many,TRBD1
TGTGCCAGCTCAGCTCGCTGGACAGGGGGCGCTTCGAACACCGGGGAGCTGTTTTTT,CASSARWTGGASNTGELFF,TRBV18,TRBJ2-2,NA,TRBD1
TGTGCCAGCAGTTTAGAGGGTTGGAATCAGCCCCAGCATTTT,CASSLEGWNQPQHF,TRBV12-3/TRBV12-4,TRBJ1-5,many,NA
TGTGCCAGCAGTCGGAGCGGGAACACCGGGGAGCTGTTTTTT,CASSRSGNTGELFF,TRBV6-2/TRBV6-3,TRBJ2-2,many,NA
TGTGCCAGCAGTGAACGACAGGGGGGGACCTACGAGCAGTACTTC,CASSERQGGTYEQYF,TRBV6-1,TRBJ2-7,many,TRBD1
TGTGCCAGCAGTGCGAGTGGGGGTAAAGCTTTCTTT,CASSASGGKAFF,TRBV11-3,TRBJ1-1,many,NA
TGCGCCAGCAGCCAAGCGACGGGAATCGCTGAAGCTTTCTTT,CASSQATGIAEAFF,TRBV4-1,TRBJ1-1,NA,NA
TGTGCCAGCTCGGGGAGGGGTTGGGACACTGAAGCTTTCTTT,CASSGRGWDTEAFF,TRBV18,TRBJ1-1,many,NA
TGTGCCAGCAGGACCCTATCGGCGGAGCAGTACTTC,CASRTLSAEQYF,TRBV2,TRBJ2-7,NA,NA
TGTGCCAGCAGGGGAGGCGGAGGCGCTGAAGCTTTCTTT,CASRGGGGAEAFF,TRBV6-2/TRBV6-3,TRBJ1-1,few,NA
TGTGCCAGCAGCTCCGGGACTAGCGGATACAATGAGCAGTTCTTC,CASSSGTSGYNEQFF,TRBV7-3,TRBJ2-1,many,TRBD2
TGTGCCAGCAGTGGGGATGGCCCCCTCCACTTT,CASSGDGPLHF,TRBV6-1,TRBJ1-6,many,NA
TGTGCCAGCAATTCTCAAAATTCCTACGAGCAGTACTTC,CASNSQNSYEQYF,TRBV6-2/TRBV6-3,TRBJ2-7,many,NA
TGCAGTGCTAGTGAGGGCAGGTGGTCCTACGAGCAGTACTTC,CSASEGRWSYEQYF,TRBV20-1,TRBJ2-7,many,NA
TGTGCCAGCAAAGTTGACCTTCAAGAGACCCAGTACTTC,CASKVDLQETQYF,TRBV12-3/TRBV12-4,TRBJ2-5,many,NA
TGTGCCACCAGCGCTGAGGACCGGGACAGGGATTACGAGCAGTACTTC,CATSAEDRDRDYEQYF,TRBV15,TRBJ2-7,many,TRBD1
TGCAGTGCTAGAGCGGGGGGTGCCGCGGGGGAGCAGTACTTC,CSARAGGAAGEQYF,TRBV20-1,TRBJ2-7,many,TRBD2
TGCAGCGTTCCCCGTGGCAGGGGCTACGAGCAGTACTTC,CSVPRGRGYEQYF,TRBV29-1,TRBJ2-7,many,NA
TGTGCCAGCAGCAGGACCGACAGGAGCGCTGAAGCTTTCTTT,CASSRTDRSAEAFF,TRBV6-1,TRBJ1-1,many,NA
TGTGCCAGCAGTTATGTGTTCCGGGGGGCCATGTACGAGCAGTACTTC,CASSYVFRGAMYEQYF,TRBV6-2/TRBV6-3,TRBJ2-7,many,NA
TGTGCCAGCAGTCGCACTCTGAGGGAGCAGTACTTC,CASSRTLREQYF,TRBV28,TRBJ2-7,many,NA
TGTGCCACCCGTTGGTCCTCTGGAAACACCATATATTTT,CATRWSSGNTIYF,TRBV12-3/TRBV12-4,TRBJ1-3,NA,NA
TGTGCCAGCAGTTCGACTAGCTCTGTGGAGACCCAGTACTTC,CASSSTSSVETQYF,TRBV6-5,TRBJ2-5,NA,TRBD2
TGTGCCAGCAGTTACTCGTCCGGACAGACGTACGAGCAGTACTTC,CASSYSSGQTYEQYF,TRBV6-2/TRBV6-3,TRBJ2-7,many,NA
TGCAGTGCTAGCGAGCCAGGGAAATCCTACGAGCAGTACTTC,CSASEPGKSYEQYF,TRBV20-1,TRBJ2-7,many,NA